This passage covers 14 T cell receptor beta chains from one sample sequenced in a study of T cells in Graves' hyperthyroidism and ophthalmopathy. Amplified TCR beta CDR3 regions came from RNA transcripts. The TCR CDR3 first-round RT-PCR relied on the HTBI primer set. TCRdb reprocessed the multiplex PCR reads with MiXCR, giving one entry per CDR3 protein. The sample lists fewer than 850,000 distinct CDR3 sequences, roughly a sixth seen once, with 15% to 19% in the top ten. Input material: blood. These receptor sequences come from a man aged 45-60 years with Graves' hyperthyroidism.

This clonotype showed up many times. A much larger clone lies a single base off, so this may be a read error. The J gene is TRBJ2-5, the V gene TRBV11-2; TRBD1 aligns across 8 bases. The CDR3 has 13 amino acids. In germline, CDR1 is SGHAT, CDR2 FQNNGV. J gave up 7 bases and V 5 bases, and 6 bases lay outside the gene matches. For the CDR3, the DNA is TGTGCCAGCAGCACAGACAGGGGCGGGACCCAGTACTTC. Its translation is CASSTDRGGTQYF. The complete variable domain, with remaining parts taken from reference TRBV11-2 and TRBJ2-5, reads EAGVAQSPRYKIIEKRQSVAFWCNPISGHATLYWYQQILGQGPKLLIQFQNNGVVDDSQLPKDRFSAERLKGVDSTLKIQPAKLEDSAVYLCASSTDRGGTQYFGPGTRLLVL.

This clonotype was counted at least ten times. DNA of the CDR3: TGTGCCAGCACCAGCGGGAGGGCGTACGAGCAGTACTTC. Translating it yields CASTSGRAYEQYF. J is TRBJ2-7 and V is TRBV12-3 or TRBV12-4, with 10 bases identical to TRBD2. Germline trimming cut 7 bases from V and 4 bases from J; bases unmatched to any gene: 4. This CDR3 spans 13 amino acids.

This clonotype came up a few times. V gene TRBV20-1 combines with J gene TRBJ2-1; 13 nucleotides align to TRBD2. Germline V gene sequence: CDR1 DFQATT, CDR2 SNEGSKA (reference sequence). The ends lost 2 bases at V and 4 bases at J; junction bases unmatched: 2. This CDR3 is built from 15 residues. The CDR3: CSARTGLAGYNEQFF. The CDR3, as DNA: TGCAGTGCTAGAACGGGACTAGCGGGATACAATGAGCAGTTCTTC.

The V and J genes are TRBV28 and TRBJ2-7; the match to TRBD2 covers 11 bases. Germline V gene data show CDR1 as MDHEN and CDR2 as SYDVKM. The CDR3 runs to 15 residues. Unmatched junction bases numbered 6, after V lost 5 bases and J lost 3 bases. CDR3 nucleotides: TGTGCCAGCAGTCCTCGACTAGCGGGGTACTACGAGCAGTACTTC. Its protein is CASSPRLAGYYEQYF.

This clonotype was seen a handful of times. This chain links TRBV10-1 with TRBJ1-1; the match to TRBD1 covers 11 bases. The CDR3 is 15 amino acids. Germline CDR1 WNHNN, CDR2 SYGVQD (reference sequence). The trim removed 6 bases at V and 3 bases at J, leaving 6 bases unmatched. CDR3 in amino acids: CASRGQGAKDTEAFF. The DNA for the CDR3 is TGCGCCAGCAGAGGACAGGGGGCTAAGGACACTGAAGCTTTCTTT.

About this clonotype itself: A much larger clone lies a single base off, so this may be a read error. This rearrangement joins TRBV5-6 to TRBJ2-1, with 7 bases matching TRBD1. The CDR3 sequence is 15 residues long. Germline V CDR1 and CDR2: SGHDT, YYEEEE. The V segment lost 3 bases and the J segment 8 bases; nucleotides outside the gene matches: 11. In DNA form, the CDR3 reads TGTGCCAGCAGCTCCCCCGGGATAGGGGGCTATGAGCAGTTCTTC. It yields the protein CASSSPGIGGYEQFF.

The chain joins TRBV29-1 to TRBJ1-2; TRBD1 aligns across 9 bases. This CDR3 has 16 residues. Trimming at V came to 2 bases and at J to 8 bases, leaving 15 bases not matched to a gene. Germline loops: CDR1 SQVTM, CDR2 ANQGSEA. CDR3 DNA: TGCAGCGTTGAACCCCTTGACTACAGGGACAGGGACGGCTACACCTTC. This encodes CSVEPLDYRDRDGYTF.

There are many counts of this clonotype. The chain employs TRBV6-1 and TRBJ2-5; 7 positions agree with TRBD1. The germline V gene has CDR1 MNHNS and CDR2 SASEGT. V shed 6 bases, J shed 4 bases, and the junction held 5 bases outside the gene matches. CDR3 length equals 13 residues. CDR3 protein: CASSYRGGETQYF. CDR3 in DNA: TGTGCCAGCAGCTACAGGGGTGGAGAGACCCAGTACTTC.

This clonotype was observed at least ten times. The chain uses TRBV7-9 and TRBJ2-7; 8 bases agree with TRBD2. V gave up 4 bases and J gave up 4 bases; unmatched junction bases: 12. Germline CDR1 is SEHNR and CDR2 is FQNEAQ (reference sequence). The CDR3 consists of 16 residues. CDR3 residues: CASSSSLSGKAYEQYF. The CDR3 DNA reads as TGTGCCAGCAGCTCCTCACTTAGCGGGAAGGCGTACGAGCAGTACTTC.

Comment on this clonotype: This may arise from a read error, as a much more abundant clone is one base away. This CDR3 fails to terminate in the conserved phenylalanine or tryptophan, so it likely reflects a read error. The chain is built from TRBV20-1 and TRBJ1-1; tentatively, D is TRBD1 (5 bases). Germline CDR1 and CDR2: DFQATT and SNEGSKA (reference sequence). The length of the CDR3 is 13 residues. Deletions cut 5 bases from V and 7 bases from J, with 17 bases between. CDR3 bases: TGCAGTGCTGGAAGACAGATGCGACTTGAAGCTTTCCTT. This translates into CSAGRQMRLEAFL.

The CDR3 reads CASSGRSSGRNEQFF. CDR3 nucleotide sequence: TGTGCCAGCAGCGGACGGTCTAGCGGGAGAAATGAGCAGTTCTTC. The V and J genes are TRBV2 and TRBJ2-1; 10 positions match TRBD2. V shed 6 bases, J shed 7 bases, and the junction held 9 bases outside the gene matches. This CDR3 contains 15 residues. Germline V gene lookup returns CDR1 SNHLY and CDR2 FYNNEI.

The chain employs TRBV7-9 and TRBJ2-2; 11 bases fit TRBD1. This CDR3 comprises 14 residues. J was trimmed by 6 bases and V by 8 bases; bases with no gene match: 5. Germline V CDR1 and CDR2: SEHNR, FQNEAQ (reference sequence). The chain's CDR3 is CASGGQGVAGELFF. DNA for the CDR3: TGTGCCAGCGGGGGACAGGGGGTGGCCGGGGAGCTGTTTTTT.

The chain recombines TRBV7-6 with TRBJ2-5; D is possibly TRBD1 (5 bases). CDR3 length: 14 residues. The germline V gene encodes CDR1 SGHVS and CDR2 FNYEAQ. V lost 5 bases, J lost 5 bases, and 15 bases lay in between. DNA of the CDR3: TGTGCCAGCAGCCCCTGGGGCCTCACGGAGACCCAGTACTTC. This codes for CASSPWGLTETQYF. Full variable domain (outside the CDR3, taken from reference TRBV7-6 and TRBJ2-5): GAGVSQSPRYKVTKRGQDVALRCDPISGHVSLYWYRQALGQGPEFLTYFNYEAQQDKSGLPNDRFSAERPEGSISTLTIQRTEQRDSAMYRCASSPWGLTETQYFGPGTRLLVL.

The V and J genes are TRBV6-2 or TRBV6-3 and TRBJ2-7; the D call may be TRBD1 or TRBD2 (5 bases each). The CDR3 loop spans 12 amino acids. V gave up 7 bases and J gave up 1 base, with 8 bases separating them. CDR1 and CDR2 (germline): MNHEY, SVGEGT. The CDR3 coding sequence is TGTGCCAGCAAGGGGACGTCCTACGAGCAGTACTTC. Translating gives CASKGTSYEQYF.